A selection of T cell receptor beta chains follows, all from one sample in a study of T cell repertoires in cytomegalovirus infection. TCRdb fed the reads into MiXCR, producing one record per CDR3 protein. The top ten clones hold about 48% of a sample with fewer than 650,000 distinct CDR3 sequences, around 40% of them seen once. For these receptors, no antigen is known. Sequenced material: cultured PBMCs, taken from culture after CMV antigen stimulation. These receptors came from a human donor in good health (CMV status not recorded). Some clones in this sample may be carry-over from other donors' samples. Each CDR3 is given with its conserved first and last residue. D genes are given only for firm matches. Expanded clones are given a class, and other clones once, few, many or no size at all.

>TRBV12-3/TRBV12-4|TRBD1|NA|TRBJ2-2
CASHIPGRGPPGTGELFF
TGTGCCAGTCACATCCCAGGCAGGGGGCCCCCGGGCACCGGGGAGCTGTTTTTT
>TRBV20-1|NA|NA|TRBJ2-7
CSAREPTSLSYEQYF
TGCAGTGCTAGAGAGCCTACTAGCCTGTCCTACGAGCAGTACTTC
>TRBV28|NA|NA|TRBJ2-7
CASSSYRDYSYEQYF
TGTGCCAGCAGTTCATACAGGGACTACTCCTACGAGCAGTACTTC
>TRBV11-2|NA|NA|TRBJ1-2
CASTDVWTAGGYGYTF
TGTGCCAGCACTGACGTATGGACAGCCGGGGGTTATGGCTACACCTTC
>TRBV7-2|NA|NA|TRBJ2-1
CASSLDGRYNEQFF
TGTGCCAGCAGCTTAGATGGCAGATACAATGAGCAGTTCTTC
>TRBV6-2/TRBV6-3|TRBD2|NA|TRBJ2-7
CASSRGLASEQYF
TGTGCCAGCAGCCGTGGACTAGCATCCGAGCAGTACTTC
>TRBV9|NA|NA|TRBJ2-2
CASSAWGDSGELFF
TGTGCCAGCAGCGCGTGGGGGGATTCCGGGGAGCTGTTTTTT
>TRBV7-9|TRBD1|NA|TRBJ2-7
CASSIGTARYYEQYF
TGTGCCAGCAGTATAGGGACAGCCCGGTACTACGAGCAGTACTTC
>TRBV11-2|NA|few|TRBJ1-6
CASSLQQSSYNSPLHF
TGTGCCAGCAGCCTGCAACAGAGCTCCTATAATTCACCCCTCCACTTT
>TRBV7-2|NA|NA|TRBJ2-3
CASSPRPTATQYF
TGTGCCAGCAGCCCCCGGCCGACGGCTACGCAGTATTTT
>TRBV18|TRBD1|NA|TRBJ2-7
CASSPQAGGKYEQYF
TGTGCCAGCTCGCCGCAGGCAGGGGGAAAATACGAGCAGTACTTC
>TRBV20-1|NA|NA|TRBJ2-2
CSAREQNTGELFF
TGCAGTGCTAGAGAGCAGAACACCGGGGAGCTGTTTTTT
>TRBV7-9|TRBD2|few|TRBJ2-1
CASSRIAGRSYNEQFF
TGTGCCAGCAGCCGTATAGCGGGGCGCTCCTACAATGAGCAGTTCTTC
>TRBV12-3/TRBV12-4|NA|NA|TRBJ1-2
CASSFRGGSYGYTF
TGTGCCAGCAGTTTTAGAGGGGGGAGCTATGGCTACACCTTC
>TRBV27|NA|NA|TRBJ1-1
CASGFPAFF
TGTGCCAGTGGGTTTCCGGCTTTCTTT
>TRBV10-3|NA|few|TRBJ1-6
CAISNGPSSYNSPLHF
TGTGCCATCAGTAACGGGCCGAGCTCCTATAATTCACCCCTCCACTTT
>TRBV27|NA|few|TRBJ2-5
CASSPATQETQYF
TGTGCCAGCAGTCCCGCTACCCAAGAGACCCAGTACTTC
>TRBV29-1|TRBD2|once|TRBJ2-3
CSVVRGGMQYF
TGCAGCGTTGTCCGGGGGGGGATGCAGTATTTT
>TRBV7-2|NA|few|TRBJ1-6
CASSLVGRGSPLHF
TGTGCCAGCAGCTTAGTAGGGAGGGGTTCACCCCTCCACTTT
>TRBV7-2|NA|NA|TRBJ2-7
CASSPSLGEGFAYF
TGTGCCAGCAGCCCCAGCTTAGGAGAGGGGTTTGCGTACTTC
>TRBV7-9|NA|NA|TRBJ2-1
CASSVGHVDSYNEQFF
TGTGCCAGCAGCGTAGGACACGTCGACTCCTACAATGAGCAGTTCTTC
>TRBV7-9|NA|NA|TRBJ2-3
CASSLLRASSTDTQYF
TGTGCCAGCAGCCTCCTGAGGGCATCTAGCACAGATACGCAGTATTTT
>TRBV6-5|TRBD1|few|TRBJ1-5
CASSYEQGNGPQHF
TGTGCCAGCAGTTACGAACAGGGGAATGGGCCCCAGCATTTT
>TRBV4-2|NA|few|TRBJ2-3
CASSQPGTNFLNTQYF
TGTGCCAGCAGCCAACCCGGAACCAACTTCCTAAATACGCAGTATTTT
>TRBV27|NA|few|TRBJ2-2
CASSMGSGELFF
TGTGCCAGCAGTATGGGGTCCGGGGAGCTGTTTTTT
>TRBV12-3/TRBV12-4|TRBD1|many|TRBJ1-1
CASRGRDRGQMNTEAFF
TGTGCCAGCAGGGGCCGGGACAGGGGCCAGATGAACACTGAAGCTTTCTTT
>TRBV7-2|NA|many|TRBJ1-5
CASSLAVGREPFQYSNQPQHF
TGTGCCAGCAGCTTAGCGGTCGGAAGGGAACCATTCCAATATAGCAATCAGCCCCAGCATTTT
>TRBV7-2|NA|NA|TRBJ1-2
CASSLRQGISYGYTF
TGTGCCAGCAGCTTACGCCAGGGTATAAGCTATGGCTACACCTTC
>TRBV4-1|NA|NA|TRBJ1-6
CASSQAANSPLHF
TGCGCCAGCAGCCAAGCGGCAAATTCACCCCTCCACTTT
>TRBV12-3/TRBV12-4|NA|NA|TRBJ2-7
CASSLGLIYEQYF
TGTGCCAGCAGCCTCGGACTGATCTACGAGCAGTACTTC
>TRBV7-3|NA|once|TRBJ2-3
CASSLRDATDTQYF
TGTGCCAGCAGCTTGCGGGACGCCACGGATACGCAGTATTTT
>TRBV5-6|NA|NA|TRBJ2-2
CASSLDQRRDLTGELFF
TGTGCCAGCAGCTTGGACCAGCGGCGGGATCTCACCGGGGAGCTGTTTTTT
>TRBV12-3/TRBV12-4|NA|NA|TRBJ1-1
CASSPPWATEAFF
TGTGCCAGCAGTCCCCCATGGGCCACTGAAGCTTTCTTT
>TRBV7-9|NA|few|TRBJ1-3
CASSAEGVLINTIYF
TGTGCCAGCAGCGCGGAGGGGGTCTTGATAAACACCATATATTTT
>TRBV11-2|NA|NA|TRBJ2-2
CASSLYRGGLFF
TGTGCCAGCAGCTTATATCGGGGAGGGCTGTTTTTT
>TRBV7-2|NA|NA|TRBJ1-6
CASSLGQGSSYNSPLHF
TGTGCCAGCAGCTTAGGGCAGGGAAGCTCCTATAATTCACCCCTCCACTTT
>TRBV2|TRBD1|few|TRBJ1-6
CASSGETGANSPLHF
TGTGCCAGCAGTGGAGAGACAGGGGCGAATTCACCCCTCCACTTT
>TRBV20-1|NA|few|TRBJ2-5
CSARATGGETQYF
TGCAGTGCTAGAGCGACGGGTGGAGAGACCCAGTACTTC
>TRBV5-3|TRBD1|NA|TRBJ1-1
CASSFGTGGNPATEAFF
TGTGCCAGCAGCTTCGGGACAGGGGGAAATCCGGCCACTGAAGCTTTCTTT
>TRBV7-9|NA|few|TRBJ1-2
CASSLDSFRKDYGYTF
TGTGCCAGCAGCTTAGATTCATTTAGGAAGGACTATGGCTACACCTTC
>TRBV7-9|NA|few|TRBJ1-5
CASSLAGANQPQHF
TGTGCCAGCAGCCTTGCCGGAGCCAATCAGCCCCAGCATTTT
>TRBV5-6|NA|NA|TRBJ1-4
CASSLLQGFNEKLFF
TGTGCCAGCAGCTTGCTACAGGGATTTAATGAAAAACTGTTTTTT
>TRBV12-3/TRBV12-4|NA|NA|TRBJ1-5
CASRPQGRSNQPQHF
TGTGCCAGCAGACCTCAGGGTCGGAGCAATCAGCCCCAGCATTTT
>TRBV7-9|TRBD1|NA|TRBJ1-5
CASSQGVGAQPQHF
TGTGCCAGCAGCCAGGGGGTGGGTGCGCAGCCCCAGCATTTT
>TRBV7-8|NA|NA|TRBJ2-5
CASSFFRYQETQYF
TGTGCCAGCAGCTTCTTTCGGTACCAAGAGACCCAGTACTTC
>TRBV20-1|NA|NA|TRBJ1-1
CSARQAGFTEAFF
TGCAGTGCTAGACAAGCCGGCTTCACTGAAGCTTTCTTT
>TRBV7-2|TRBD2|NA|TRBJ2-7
CASSLGPGLAGGEQYF
TGTGCCAGCAGCTTAGGGCCGGGACTAGCGGGAGGCGAGCAGTACTTC
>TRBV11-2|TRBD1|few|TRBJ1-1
CASRTYLGDRTEAFF
TGTGCCAGCAGAACTTACTTGGGGGACAGAACTGAAGCTTTCTTT
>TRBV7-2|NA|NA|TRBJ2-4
CASSSRSENIQYF
TGTGCCAGCAGCTCCCGGTCGGAAAACATTCAGTACTTC
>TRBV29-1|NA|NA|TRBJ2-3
CSVENGGTDTQYF
TGCAGCGTTGAAAATGGTGGCACAGATACGCAGTATTTT
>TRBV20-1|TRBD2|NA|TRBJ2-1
CSAITRAGPSYNEQFF
TGCAGTGCTATAACCCGAGCGGGACCCTCCTACAATGAGCAGTTCTTC
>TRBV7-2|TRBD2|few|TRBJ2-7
CASSLVGSGGSSEQYF
TGTGCCAGCAGCTTAGTGGGTAGCGGGGGGTCAAGCGAGCAGTACTTC
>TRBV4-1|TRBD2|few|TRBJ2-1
CASSQGRGAYNEQFF
TGCGCCAGCAGCCAAGGGCGGGGGGCCTACAATGAGCAGTTCTTC
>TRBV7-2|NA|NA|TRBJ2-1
CASSFLSGRDEQFF
TGTGCCAGCAGCTTCCTCTCCGGACGGGATGAGCAGTTCTTC
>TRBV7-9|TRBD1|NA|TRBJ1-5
CASSVGTVKLPIEPQHF
TGTGCCAGCAGCGTAGGGACAGTAAAACTTCCCATTGAGCCCCAGCATTTT